Following are 30 T cell receptor beta chains from one sample sequenced in a study of beta chain features in type 1 diabetes. The study's findings and limits: For Type 1 diabetes patients, all four CD4+ subsets carried TCRB CDR3s that were moderately but significantly shorter.

For these TCRs, the target antigens are not known. Sequenced material consisted of expressed TCRB transcripts (all of the isolated RNA was reverse transcribed). Libraries were prepared by immunoSEQ multiplex PCR; TCRdb keeps only in-frame clonotypes and omits some of them. The table records around 360,000 clones, roughly 12% of them present only once. Material: naive CD4+ T cells from blood. All receptors derive from a woman aged 18-29 years with type 1 diabetes.

Concerning this clone itself: The sample contains more than one DNA sequence encoding this CDR3. V and J are TRBV9 and TRBJ2-1, with D possibly TRBD2 on 5 matching bases. Per the germline V gene, CDR1 is SGDLS and CDR2 is YYNGEE. The length of the CDR3 is 15 residues. V dropped 2 bases and J dropped 3 bases, with 12 bases sitting between them. The CDR3 reads CASSVRLAGYNEQFF. CDR3 nucleotides: TGTGCCAGCAGCGTTAGGCTAGCTGGCTACAATGAGCAGTTCTTC.

This clone was counted a few times. The V gene is TRBV28, the J gene TRBJ1-1; 8 nucleotides align to TRBD1. The CDR3 has 15 amino acids. CDR1 and CDR2 (germline): MDHEN, SYDVKM. V lost 2 bases to trimming and J lost 4 bases; unmatched junction nucleotides: 6. The CDR3 protein is CASSLGDRRATEAFF. The CDR3 DNA is TGTGCCAGCAGTTTAGGGGACAGGAGAGCCACTGAAGCTTTCTTT.

There are a few counts of this clone. J is TRBJ1-6 and V is TRBV7-3; 10 positions match TRBD1. This CDR3 has 14 amino acids. Germline assignment: CDR1 SGHTA and CDR2 FQGTGA. Trimming took 7 bases from V and 7 from J; bases not matched to a gene: 4. The CDR3 sequence is CASTPGQGNSPLHF. DNA of the CDR3: TGTGCCAGCACCCCGGGACAGGGGAATTCACCCCTCCACTTT.

This clone came up a few times. The rearrangement joins TRBV21-1 to TRBJ2-1; TRBD2, as called in the table, went unchecked against the DNA. TRBV21-1 is annotated as a pseudogene. This CDR3 has 14 amino acids. In nucleotides, the CDR3 is TGTGCCAGCAGCAAAGGGGGGGAGTACAATGAGCAGTTCTTC. Its protein is CASSKGGEYNEQFF.

CDR3 sequence: CASSFSGGSYSGANVLTF. In DNA, the CDR3 is TGTGCCAGCAGCTTTTCAGGGGGTTCTTACTCTGGGGCCAACGTCCTGACTTTC. The rearrangement joins TRBV7-3 to TRBJ2-6; TRBD1 agrees at 7 bases. Germline CDR1 reads SGHTA; CDR2 reads FQGTGA. The CDR3 totals 18 residues. The ends lost 3 bases at V and 0 bases at J; junction bases unmatched: 8.

The chain joins TRBV29-1 to TRBJ1-2, with D tentatively TRBD1 (6 bases). Germline V gene data show CDR1 as SQVTM and CDR2 as ANQGSEA. V was cut by 5 bases and J by 8 bases, with 12 bases left in between. The CDR3 covers 11 residues. CDR3: CSVTGTHGYTF. The DNA of the CDR3 is TGCAGCGTTACCGGGACACACGGCTACACCTTC. The full variable domain, with the rest looked up from reference TRBV29-1 and TRBJ1-2, is SAVISQKPSRDICQRGTSLTIQCQVDSQVTMMFWYRQQPGQSLTLIATANQGSEATYESGFVIDKFPISRPNLTFSTLTVSNMSPEDSSIYLCSVTGTHGYTFGSGTRLTVV.

The chain uses TRBV30 and TRBJ1-2; no firm D call. V was pared by 3 bases and J by 4 bases, with 12 bases between. There are 13 residues in the CDR3. CDR1 and CDR2 (germline): GTSNPN, SVGIG (reference sequence). The CDR3 spells CAWSLLAAYGYTF. The CDR3 DNA sequence: TGTGCCTGGAGCCTGTTGGCTGCCTATGGCTACACCTTC.

V gene TRBV11-3 combines with J gene TRBJ2-5; D might be TRBD2 (6 bases). The CDR3 has 16 amino acids. Germline V gene sequence: CDR1 SGHNT, CDR2 YENEEA. Deletions cut 2 bases from V and 4 bases from J, with 17 bases between. CDR3 nucleotides: TGTGCCAGCAGCTTAACACGGGAGCGTTCGGGAGAGACCCAGTACTTC. Translation gives CASSLTRERSGETQYF.

This chain connects TRBV9 to TRBJ2-2; TRBD1 is a possible D gene (5 bases). Germline CDR1 and CDR2: SGDLS and YYNGEE. Trimming left V 0 bases short and J 5 bases short, with 11 bases between. The CDR3 is 15 amino acids. This chain's CDR3 is CASSVDQGLTGELFF. In DNA, the CDR3 is TGTGCCAGCAGCGTAGACCAGGGATTGACCGGGGAGCTGTTTTTT.

There are a few counts of this clone. The chain employs TRBV29-1 and TRBJ2-7, with TRBD1 as a possible D gene (5 bases). V lost 6 bases and J 6 bases, leaving 15 bases between the germline ends. Germline V gene data show CDR1 as SQVTM and CDR2 as ANQGSEA. The CDR3 contains 12 residues. As DNA, the CDR3 is TGCAGCGTAGGAACCCAGGGCGTCGAGCAGTACTTC. As protein: CSVGTQGVEQYF.

The V and J genes are TRBV11-1 and TRBJ2-7; possible D gene TRBD2, 5 bases. Germline CDR1 reads SGHAT; CDR2 reads FQDESV (reference sequence). The CDR3 is 12 residues long. The ends were cut back, 3 bases at V and 6 bases at J, with 9 bases in the middle. CDR3 sequence reads: CASSFRSGEQYF. The DNA for the CDR3 is TGTGCCAGCAGCTTTCGAAGCGGCGAGCAGTACTTC.

The chain couples TRBV7-3 to TRBJ2-1, with D unresolved. The V end lost 3 bases, the J end lost 3 bases, and 12 bases lay between the germline ends. From germline, CDR1 is SGHTA and CDR2 FQGTGA. The CDR3 extends over 15 amino acids. CDR3 in amino acids: CASSFGSSSYNEQFF. CDR3 nucleotides: TGTGCCAGCAGCTTTGGCTCGTCCAGCTACAATGAGCAGTTCTTC.

Regarding this clone: Other DNA sequences in this specimen translate into the identical CDR3. This chain joins TRBV28 and TRBJ2-7; D gene uncertain. Between the trimmed V and J ends, which lost 1 base and 2 bases, there was a span of 3 bases. Germline CDR1 reads MDHEN; CDR2 reads SYDVKM. The CDR3 length is 12 residues. CDR3 DNA sequence: TGTGCCAGCAGTTTATCTACCTACGAGCAGTACTTC. Protein: CASSLSTYEQYF.

This clone was observed a handful of times. The chain links TRBV10-3 to TRBJ2-5, with 12 bases that match TRBD2. The V gene end was trimmed by 2 bases and the J gene end by 5 bases; junction bases not matched to a gene: 6. The CDR3 sequence is 16 residues long. Germline assignment: CDR1 ENHRY and CDR2 SYGVKD. Written as DNA, the CDR3 is TGTGCCATCAGTGAGGGTACTAGCGGGGGGCCGGAGACCCAGTACTTC. Its translation is CAISEGTSGGPETQYF.

This rearrangement joins TRBV5-1 to TRBJ2-2; the D gene is possibly TRBD2 (5 bases). In germline, CDR1 is SGHRS, CDR2 YFSETQ. The CDR3 is made up of 14 amino acids. Deletions cut 0 bases from V and 3 bases from J, with 6 bases between. CDR3 DNA sequence: TGCGCCAGCAGCTTGGCGGGATACACCGGGGAGCTGTTTTTT. The encoded protein is CASSLAGYTGELFF.

The V gene is TRBV28, the J gene TRBJ2-3, with D hard to call. Germline V gene data show CDR1 as MDHEN and CDR2 as SYDVKM. V lost 2 bases to trimming and J lost 6 bases, with 15 bases between them. This CDR3 region has 15 residues. The chain's CDR3 is CASSLIGPGSDTQYF. The CDR3 bases are TGTGCCAGCAGTTTAATTGGTCCAGGTTCCGATACGCAGTATTTT.

This clone appeared a few times. The rearrangement links TRBV2 to TRBJ2-5; D possibly corresponds to TRBD2 (5 bases). Germline-derived CDR1 and CDR2 are SNHLY and FYNNEI. This CDR3 has 13 residues. V lost 6 bases, J lost 2 bases, and 10 bases lay in between. CDR3 sequence (DNA): TGTGCCAGCAGCGCGCGGGCTCAAGAGACCCAGTACTTC. Amino acids: CASSARAQETQYF. Together with reference TRBV2 and TRBJ2-5, the CDR3 gives the full variable domain: EPEVTQTPSHQVTQMGQEVILRCVPISNHLYFYWYRQILGQKVEFLVSFYNNEISEKSEIFDDQFSVERPDGSNFTLKIRSTKLEDSAMYFCASSARAQETQYFGPGTRLLVL.

This clone was picked up a small number of times. This chain links TRBV7-9 with TRBJ1-1, with 9 bases lining up with TRBD1. CDR1 and CDR2 (germline): SEHNR, FQNEAQ (reference sequence). The V segment lost 5 bases and the J segment 4 bases; nucleotides outside the gene matches: 8. The CDR3 totals 15 residues. This CDR3 reads CASSPTTGGTTEAFF. CDR3 nucleotides: TGTGCCAGCAGCCCCACGACAGGGGGGACCACTGAAGCTTTCTTT. Drawing the rest from reference TRBV7-9 and TRBJ1-1, the complete variable domain is DTGVSQNPRHKITKRGQNVTFRCDPISEHNRLYWYRQTLGQGPEFLTYFQNEAQLEKSRLLSDRFSAERPKGSFSTLEIQRTEQGDSAMYLCASSPTTGGTTEAFFGQGTRLTVV.

This clone turned up a few times. The genes are TRBV28 and TRBJ2-7; D remains ambiguous. Germline V gene lookup returns CDR1 MDHEN and CDR2 SYDVKM. There are 12 residues in the CDR3. V lost 2 bases and J 7 bases, leaving 9 bases between the germline ends. The CDR3 DNA follows: TGTGCCAGCAGTTTAAATCCGCGAGAGCAGTACTTC. Translating gives CASSLNPREQYF. The whole variable domain, remainder taken from reference TRBV28 and TRBJ2-7, is DVKVTQSSRYLVKRTGEKVFLECVQDMDHENMFWYRQDPGLGLRLIYFSYDVKMKEKGDIPEGYSVSREKKERFSLILESASTNQTSMYLCASSLNPREQYFGPGTRLTVT.

This clone came up a few times. V gene TRBV5-4 combines with J gene TRBJ2-5; possibly TRBD2 for D (6 bases). Germline V CDR1 and CDR2: SGHNT, YYREEE (reference sequence). V dropped 1 base and J dropped 5 bases, with 12 bases sitting between them. The CDR3 covers 14 residues. The CDR3 here is CASSLNLGRETQYF. CDR3 bases: TGTGCCAGCAGCTTGAATTTGGGGAGGGAGACCCAGTACTTC.

Points on this clone: The sample holds other DNA sequences that translate to the same CDR3. The V gene is TRBV7-9, the J gene TRBJ1-2; D gene ambiguous. Germline CDR1 SEHNR, CDR2 FQNEAQ (reference sequence). There are 11 residues in the CDR3. The V end was cut by 5 bases, the J end by 5 bases, with 6 bases between. For the CDR3, the DNA is TGTGCCAGCAGCCCCGGGTATGGCTACACCTTC. This codes for CASSPGYGYTF.

This chain links TRBV6-1 with TRBJ2-7, with 8 bases identical to TRBD1. The CDR3 runs 14 residues. V trimming: 10 bases; J trimming: 5 bases; junction bases outside the gene matches: 13. Germline CDR1 reads MNHNS; CDR2 reads SASEGT. The CDR3 nucleotides are TGTGCCATCAGCCTCGGGACAGGTCTCAACGAGCAGTACTTC. This sequence encodes CAISLGTGLNEQYF.

The chain uses TRBV7-8 and TRBJ2-4; TRBD2 matches at 7 bases. From germline, CDR1 is SGHVS and CDR2 FQNEAQ. V dropped 3 bases and J dropped 7; count of bases not matched to a gene: 9. This CDR3 comprises 15 residues. The CDR3 sequence is CASSFLGPAGNIQYF. The CDR3 DNA sequence: TGTGCCAGCAGCTTCCTAGGGCCAGCGGGGAACATTCAGTACTTC. Full variable domain (missing parts from reference TRBV7-8 and TRBJ2-4): GAGVSQSPRYKVAKRGQDVALRCDPISGHVSLFWYQQALGQGPEFLTYFQNEAQLDKSGLPSDRFFAERPEGSVSTLKIQRTQQEDSAVYLCASSFLGPAGNIQYFGAGTRLSVL.

The J gene is TRBJ2-7, the V gene TRBV7-3; 8 positions agree with TRBD2. Germline V gene lookup returns CDR1 SGHTA and CDR2 FQGTGA. This CDR3 is built from 15 residues. V lost 1 base to trimming and J lost 3 bases; unmatched junction nucleotides: 5. This CDR3 reads CASSLRSGSNYEQYF. In nucleotides, the CDR3 is TGTGCCAGCAGCTTAAGAAGCGGGAGCAACTACGAGCAGTACTTC.

The CDR3 spells CASSPQGEQYF. CDR3 in DNA: TGTGCCAGCAGTCCACAGGGGGAGCAGTACTTC. This chain links TRBV2 with TRBJ2-7; 7 bases are shared with TRBD1. Germline V gene lookup returns CDR1 SNHLY and CDR2 FYNNEI. Trimming took 5 bases from V and 7 from J; bases not matched to a gene: 2. The CDR3 is made up of 11 amino acids.

This clone has more than one count but fewer than ten. The chain uses TRBV29-1 and TRBJ2-5; tentative D call: TRBD1 (5 bases). This CDR3 has 14 residues. Germline V gene sequence: CDR1 SQVTM, CDR2 ANQGSEA. V was pared by 7 bases and J by 1 base, with 16 bases between. The DNA for the CDR3 is TGCAGCGCCGAAGGGGTAGGCCGCCAAGAGACCCAGTACTTC. As protein: CSAEGVGRQETQYF.

This clone was found a few times. The chain joins TRBV18 to TRBJ2-7, with TRBD1 as a possible D gene (6 bases). The CDR3 spans 12 residues. V was shortened by 6 bases and J by 6 bases, with 12 bases between the two germline ends. Germline V gives CDR1 KGHSH, CDR2 LQKENI. The CDR3 DNA is TGTGCCAGCTCGAACAGGGTTGGCGAGCAGTACTTC. Amino acids: CASSNRVGEQYF.

Only a few counts were recorded for this clone. The chain combines TRBV28 with TRBJ2-6; TRBD2 aligns across 14 bases. CDR3 length: 18 amino acids. The germline CDR1 and CDR2 sequences are MDHEN and SYDVKM. Trimming at V came to 4 bases and at J to 4 bases, leaving 6 bases not matched to a gene. In DNA, the CDR3 is TGTGCCAGCAGTTCGGGACTAGCGGGAGTTTCGGGGGCCAACGTCCTGACTTTC. Translation: CASSSGLAGVSGANVLTF.

The chain combines TRBV6-1 with TRBJ2-7; D call uncertain. Germline loops: CDR1 MNHNS, CDR2 SASEGT. V was cut by 6 bases and J by 6 bases, with 15 bases left in between. The CDR3 spans 13 residues. The CDR3 protein is CASRKQLISEQYF. The CDR3 region has the DNA TGTGCCAGCAGGAAACAGCTTATCTCCGAGCAGTACTTC.

As to this clone: Germline is not matched at one junction end, which may reflect a read error. Different DNA sequences within this sample yield the same CDR3. The chain is built from TRBV29-1 and TRBJ2-5; 9 positions agree with TRBD2. The CDR3 contains 14 residues. Germline-derived CDR1 and CDR2 are SQVTM and ANQGSEA. The CDR3 bases are TGCAGCGTTGGAGCAGCGGGGGGTCAGGAGACTCAGTACTTC. It is translated as CSVGAAGGQETQYF.